This TCR beta chain emerged from a study of blood T cell repertoires in COVID-19. On the study more broadly: Samples of COVID-19 (acute and convalescent) were obtained from the United States, Italy and Spain. T cells, B-cell-depleted T cells, or PBMCs provided the cDNA or gDNA that served as material.

Worth noting for this clone: The sample has other DNA sequences that encode this CDR3 too.

Original handling: The assay estimated nucleated cells by amplifying reference gene primers. Sequencing was performed with immunoSEQ multiplex PCR; in TCRdb, only in-frame clones are kept and a portion is missing. V and J calls and clone size are as listed in that table; D and trimming were resolved from the DNA. Of over 250,000 clones listed, approximately 88% are singletons. There are 15 residues in the CDR3. V lost 2 bases and J 0 bases, leaving 7 bases between the germline ends. Germline V gene lookup returns CDR1 ENHRY and CDR2 SYGVKD. Participants had their cohort set by participant-reported clinical history.

The sequence derives from a woman in her 30s who had recovered from COVID-19. This chain uses TRBV10-3 with TRBJ2-2; TRBD2 might be the D (6 bases). Sequenced material: PBMCs or T cells enriched from blood (not recorded which). The CDR3 loop is CAISERGTNTGELFF. CDR3 coding DNA: TGTGCCATCAGTGAGCGGGGGACGAACACCGGGGAGCTGTTTTTT.